This T cell receptor beta chain came from a study of OX40 agonist ivuxolimab in advanced cancers. Study-wide context: Aged about 20 to 80 with a mean of approximately 60 years, they were around 83% male.

This CDR3 comprises 14 residues. The V and J ends lost 3 bases and 4 bases respectively, with 10 bases between them. Germline CDR1 ENHRY, CDR2 SYGVKD. Study-level results: People who partly responded at 0.1-3.0 mg/kg had some of the least clonal expansion seen. At doses 0.1 to 3.0 mg/kg, CD4+ and CD8+ clones expanded. CD4+ T cells averaged fewer expanded clones than CD8+ T cells.

The data were produced by immunoSEQ multiplex PCR, yet TCRdb's version contains in-frame clones alone and is incomplete. The sample records tens of thousands of clones, roughly 87% being singletons. Turning to this clone: Its target is not known.

This chain joins TRBV10-3 and TRBJ1-5; D unresolved. The receptor's source is an adult with an advanced solid tumor such as melanoma, head and neck, liver or kidney cancer. The specimen comprised CD4+ or CD8+ T cells sorted from blood, sampled in a trial of the OX40 agonist ivuxolimab. In DNA form, the CDR3 reads TGTGCCATCAGTGAAGGCAGGATTAATCAGCCCCAGCATTTT. Translated: CAISEGRINQPQHF.